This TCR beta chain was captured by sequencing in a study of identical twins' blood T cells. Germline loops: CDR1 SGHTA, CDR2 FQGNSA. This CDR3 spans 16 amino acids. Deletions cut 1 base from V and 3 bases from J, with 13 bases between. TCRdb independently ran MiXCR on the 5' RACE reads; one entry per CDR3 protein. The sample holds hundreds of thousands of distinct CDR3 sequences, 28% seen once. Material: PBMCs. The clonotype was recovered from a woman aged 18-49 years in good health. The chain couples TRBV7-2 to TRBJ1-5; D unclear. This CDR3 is CASSLGGQFPNQPQHF. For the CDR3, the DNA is TGTGCCAGCAGCTTAGGAGGCCAGTTCCCCAATCAGCCCCAGCATTTT.